The rows below give T cell receptor beta chains drawn from one sample of a study of blood T cell repertoires in COVID-19. Only in-frame clones appear in the TCRdb table, and some are missing; sequencing was by immunoSEQ multiplex PCR. The sample holds 200,000 to 250,000 clones, 85% to 90% seen once. The material sequenced was peripheral blood. These receptors all come from a man in his sixties with acute or convalescent COVID-19. CDR3s include the opening cysteine and the closing phenylalanine or tryptophan. D genes are given only for firm matches. Size values are once, few and many counts, or a class for expanded clones, and some rows have none.

j_call: TRBJ2-7
v_call: TRBV4-2
clone_size: -
d_call: TRBD2
cdr3_nt: TGTGCCAGCAGAGGACTAGCGGGGGGATCAAGCTCCTACGAGCAGTACTTC
cdr3_aa: CASRGLAGGSSSYEQYF

j_call: TRBJ1-1
v_call: TRBV5-1
clone_size: -
d_call: -
cdr3_nt: TGCGCCAGCAGCCTAAGACAGATGAACACTGAAGCTTTCTTT
cdr3_aa: CASSLRQMNTEAFF

j_call: TRBJ1-3
v_call: TRBV4-1
clone_size: -
d_call: TRBD1
cdr3_nt: TGCGCCAGCAGCCAGCGGGACAGCGGAAACACCATATATTTT
cdr3_aa: CASSQRDSGNTIYF

j_call: TRBJ2-5
v_call: TRBV3-1/TRBV3-2
clone_size: -
d_call: TRBD2
cdr3_nt: TGTGCCAGCAGCCCGTCAGCGGGGGCCCAAGAGACCCAGTACTTC
cdr3_aa: CASSPSAGAQETQYF

j_call: TRBJ2-7
v_call: TRBV6-5
clone_size: -
d_call: TRBD1
cdr3_nt: TGTGCCAGCAGCCAACAGGGGGCCTTTCTGCAGTACTTC
cdr3_aa: CASSQQGAFLQYF

j_call: TRBJ2-7
v_call: TRBV7-2
clone_size: few
d_call: -
cdr3_nt: TGTGCCAGCAGCTTAGATCAGCCAGGGGCAGGGAACGAGCAGTACTTC
cdr3_aa: CASSLDQPGAGNEQYF

j_call: TRBJ2-7
v_call: TRBV21-1
clone_size: -
d_call: -
cdr3_nt: TGTGCCAGCAGCGGCCGGACAGAAAGCTCCTACGAGCAGTACTTC
cdr3_aa: CASSGRTESSYEQYF

j_call: TRBJ2-2
v_call: TRBV27
clone_size: -
d_call: TRBD1
cdr3_nt: TGTGCCAGCAGTTTATACGGGAGGGGACAGGGGACCACCGGGGAGCTGTTTTTT
cdr3_aa: CASSLYGRGQGTTGELFF

j_call: TRBJ2-1
v_call: TRBV7-7
clone_size: -
d_call: -
cdr3_nt: TGTGCCAGCAGCCGAGAAACAGGGAGGGGGAATGAGCAGTTCTTC
cdr3_aa: CASSRETGRGNEQFF

j_call: TRBJ2-1
v_call: TRBV6-5
clone_size: -
d_call: TRBD1
cdr3_nt: TGTGCCAGCAGTTACTCCTACAGGGGTTCCTACAATGAGCAGTTCTTC
cdr3_aa: CASSYSYRGSYNEQFF

j_call: TRBJ2-5
v_call: TRBV18
clone_size: -
d_call: TRBD2
cdr3_nt: TGTGCCAGCTCACCACCGTCCGCTAGCGGGGGACCGGTTTCGTCGGGTGCCCAGTACTTC
cdr3_aa: CASSPPSASGGPVSSGAQYF

j_call: TRBJ1-2
v_call: TRBV30
clone_size: -
d_call: TRBD1
cdr3_nt: TGTGCCTGGACTTATGCCGGGACAGGTGCCTATGGCTACACCTTC
cdr3_aa: CAWTYAGTGAYGYTF

j_call: TRBJ2-2
v_call: TRBV28
clone_size: -
d_call: -
cdr3_nt: TGTGCCAGCAGTTTATTGCGGGGTCAGAACACCGGGGAGCTGTTTTTT
cdr3_aa: CASSLLRGQNTGELFF

j_call: TRBJ2-2
v_call: TRBV28
clone_size: -
d_call: TRBD2
cdr3_nt: TGTGCCAGCAGTGTCCTAGCGGGGGCTGGCGGGGAGCTGTTTTTT
cdr3_aa: CASSVLAGAGGELFF

j_call: TRBJ1-6
v_call: TRBV7-2
clone_size: -
d_call: TRBD1
cdr3_nt: TGTGCCAGCAGCTCCGGGGACAGGCGGAATTCACCCCTCCACTTT
cdr3_aa: CASSSGDRRNSPLHF

j_call: TRBJ1-6
v_call: TRBV18
clone_size: -
d_call: -
cdr3_nt: TGTGCCAGCTCACCCCCTGAAGGACAGCGAAATTCACCCCTCCACTTT
cdr3_aa: CASSPPEGQRNSPLHF

j_call: TRBJ2-2
v_call: TRBV11-3
clone_size: -
d_call: TRBD1
cdr3_nt: TGTGCCAGCAGCCGCAGTACAGGGGACGGGGAGCTGTTTTTT
cdr3_aa: CASSRSTGDGELFF

j_call: TRBJ1-4
v_call: TRBV23-1
clone_size: -
d_call: -
cdr3_nt: TGCGCCAGCAGTCAATCGCGGGGGTCAACTAATGAAAAACTGTTTTTT
cdr3_aa: CASSQSRGSTNEKLFF

j_call: TRBJ1-1
v_call: TRBV12-3/TRBV12-4
clone_size: -
d_call: -
cdr3_nt: TGTGCCAGCAGCCCCAACACTAACGAAGCTTTCTTT
cdr3_aa: CASSPNTNEAFF

j_call: TRBJ1-6
v_call: TRBV4-1
clone_size: once
d_call: -
cdr3_nt: TGCGCCAGCAGCCAAGACTCCGGGGGGGGGCGCGAGGATTCACCCCTCCACTTT
cdr3_aa: CASSQDSGGGREDSPLHF

j_call: TRBJ2-2
v_call: TRBV18
clone_size: -
d_call: TRBD2
cdr3_nt: TGTGCCAGCTCACCACCGGGACTAGCGGGGGACTTGAACACCGGGGAGCTGTTTTTT
cdr3_aa: CASSPPGLAGDLNTGELFF

j_call: TRBJ1-1
v_call: TRBV7-3
clone_size: -
d_call: TRBD1
cdr3_nt: TGTGCCAGCAGCCGATTAGACTGGGACAGGGTAAACACTGAAGCTTTCTTT
cdr3_aa: CASSRLDWDRVNTEAFF

j_call: TRBJ1-5
v_call: TRBV5-5
clone_size: -
d_call: -
cdr3_nt: TGTGCCAGCAGCGTGGACACTGCGGGTCCAAGCCCCCAGCATTTT
cdr3_aa: CASSVDTAGPSPQHF

j_call: TRBJ2-1
v_call: TRBV24-1
clone_size: once
d_call: -
cdr3_nt: TGTGCCACCAGTAGTCGGCGGTCCTACAATGAGCAGTTCTTC
cdr3_aa: CATSSRRSYNEQFF

j_call: TRBJ1-3
v_call: TRBV19
clone_size: few
d_call: TRBD1
cdr3_nt: TGTGCCAGTAGTCTCTCGGACAGGGCCACCTCTGGAAACACCATATATTTT
cdr3_aa: CASSLSDRATSGNTIYF

j_call: TRBJ1-2
v_call: TRBV20-1
clone_size: -
d_call: -
cdr3_nt: TGCAGTGCTAGTGGCGGGGGGGCCACTAACTATGGCTACACCTTC
cdr3_aa: CSASGGGATNYGYTF

j_call: TRBJ2-3
v_call: TRBV9
clone_size: -
d_call: TRBD1
cdr3_nt: TGTGCCAGCAGCGCCAGTTCGGACAGGGATCAGTCAGATACGCAGTATTTT
cdr3_aa: CASSASSDRDQSDTQYF

j_call: TRBJ2-7
v_call: TRBV6-5
clone_size: -
d_call: -
cdr3_nt: TGTGCCAGCAGCCAGAGAGGGCGGCTTACCTACGAGCAGTACTTC
cdr3_aa: CASSQRGRLTYEQYF

j_call: TRBJ1-3
v_call: TRBV5-1
clone_size: -
d_call: TRBD1
cdr3_nt: TGCGCCAGCAGCCGGCTAAGACAGGGGCCGTCGTCCGAAAGCTCTGGAAACACCATATATTTT
cdr3_aa: CASSRLRQGPSSESSGNTIYF

j_call: TRBJ2-3
v_call: TRBV16
clone_size: once
d_call: -
cdr3_nt: TGTGCCAGCAGTCCTCAGGGTACTAGCACAGATACGCAGTATTTT
cdr3_aa: CASSPQGTSTDTQYF